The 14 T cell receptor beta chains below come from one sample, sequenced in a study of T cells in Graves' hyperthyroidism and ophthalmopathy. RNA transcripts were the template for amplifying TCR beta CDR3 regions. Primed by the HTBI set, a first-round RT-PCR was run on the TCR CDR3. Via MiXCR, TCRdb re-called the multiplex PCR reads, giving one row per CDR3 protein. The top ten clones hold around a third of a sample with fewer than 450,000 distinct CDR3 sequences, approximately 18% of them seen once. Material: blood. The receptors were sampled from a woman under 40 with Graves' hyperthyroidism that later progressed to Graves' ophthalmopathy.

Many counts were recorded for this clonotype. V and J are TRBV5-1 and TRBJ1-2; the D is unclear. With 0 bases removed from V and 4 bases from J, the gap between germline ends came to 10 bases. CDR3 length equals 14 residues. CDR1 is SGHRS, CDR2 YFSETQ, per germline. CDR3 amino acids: CASSLGSGIYGYTF. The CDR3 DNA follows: TGCGCCAGCAGCTTGGGGTCGGGGATCTATGGCTACACCTTC.

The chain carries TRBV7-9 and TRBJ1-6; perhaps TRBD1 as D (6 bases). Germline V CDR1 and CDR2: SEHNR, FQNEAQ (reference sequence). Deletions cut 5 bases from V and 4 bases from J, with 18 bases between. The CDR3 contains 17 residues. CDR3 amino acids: CASSTNVGQPYNSPLHF. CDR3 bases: TGTGCCAGCAGCACGAACGTTGGACAGCCATATAATTCACCCCTCCACTTT. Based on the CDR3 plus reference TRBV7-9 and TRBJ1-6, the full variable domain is DTGVSQNPRHKITKRGQNVTFRCDPISEHNRLYWYRQTLGQGPEFLTYFQNEAQLEKSRLLSDRFSAERPKGSFSTLEIQRTEQGDSAMYLCASSTNVGQPYNSPLHFGNGTRLTVT.

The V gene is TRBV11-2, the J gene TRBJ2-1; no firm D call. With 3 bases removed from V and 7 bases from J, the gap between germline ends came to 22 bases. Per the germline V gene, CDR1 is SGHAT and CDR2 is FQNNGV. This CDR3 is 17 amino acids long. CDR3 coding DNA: TGTGCCAGCAGCTTTGGCACGGGCGGCCCGGGTGGTAATGAGCAGTTCTTC. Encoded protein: CASSFGTGGPGGNEQFF. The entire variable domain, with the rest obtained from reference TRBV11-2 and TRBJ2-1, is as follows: EAGVAQSPRYKIIEKRQSVAFWCNPISGHATLYWYQQILGQGPKLLIQFQNNGVVDDSQLPKDRFSAERLKGVDSTLKIQPAKLEDSAVYLCASSFGTGGPGGNEQFFGPGTRLTVL.

The CDR3 nucleotides are TGCAGTGCTAGAGACCTGGACAGGAAACCTTCCGAGCAGTACTTC. Its translation: CSARDLDRKPSEQYF. The V and J genes are TRBV20-1 and TRBJ2-7; 7 bases match TRBD1. J was trimmed by 6 bases and V by 0 bases; bases with no gene match: 11. Germline V CDR1 and CDR2: DFQATT, SNEGSKA (reference sequence). The CDR3 contains 15 residues.

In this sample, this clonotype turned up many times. Here the CDR3 reads CASSESLLAGHEQYF. The DNA for the CDR3 is TGTGCCAGCAGTGAAAGTCTACTAGCGGGCCACGAGCAGTACTTC. V gene TRBV2 combines with J gene TRBJ2-7; 9 positions match TRBD2. The CDR3 length is 15 residues. Germline V gene sequence: CDR1 SNHLY, CDR2 FYNNEI. The junction had 7 bases not matched to a gene; V was cut back by 2 bases and J by 5 bases. Full variable domain (remainder filled in from reference TRBV2 and TRBJ2-7): EPEVTQTPSHQVTQMGQEVILRCVPISNHLYFYWYRQILGQKVEFLVSFYNNEISEKSEIFDDQFSVERPDGSNFTLKIRSTKLEDSAMYFCASSESLLAGHEQYFGPGTRLTVT.

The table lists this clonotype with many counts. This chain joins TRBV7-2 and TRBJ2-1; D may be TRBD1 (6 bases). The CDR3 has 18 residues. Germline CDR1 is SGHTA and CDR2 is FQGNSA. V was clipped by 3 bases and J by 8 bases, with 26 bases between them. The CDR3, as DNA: TGTGCCAGCAGCTTTGGACCCAGGGGATATAGGCAATGGGATGAGCAGTTCTTC. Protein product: CASSFGPRGYRQWDEQFF.

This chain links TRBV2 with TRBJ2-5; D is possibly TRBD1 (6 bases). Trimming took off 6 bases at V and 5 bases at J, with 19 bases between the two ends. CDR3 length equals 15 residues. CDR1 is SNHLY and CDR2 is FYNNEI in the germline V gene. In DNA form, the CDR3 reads TGTGCCAGCAGGGAGGACCAGGGGCCGGAGGAGACCCAGTACTTC. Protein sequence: CASREDQGPEETQYF.

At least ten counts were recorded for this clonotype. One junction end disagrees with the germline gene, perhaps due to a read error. CDR3 protein: CVSSLETVANTGELFF. The CDR3 coding sequence is TGTGTCAGCAGCTTAGAAACAGTCGCGAACACCGGGGAGCTGTTTTTT. V and J are TRBV7-9 and TRBJ2-2, with D unclear. The CDR3 runs 16 residues. Germline V CDR1 and CDR2: SEHNR, FQNEAQ (reference sequence).

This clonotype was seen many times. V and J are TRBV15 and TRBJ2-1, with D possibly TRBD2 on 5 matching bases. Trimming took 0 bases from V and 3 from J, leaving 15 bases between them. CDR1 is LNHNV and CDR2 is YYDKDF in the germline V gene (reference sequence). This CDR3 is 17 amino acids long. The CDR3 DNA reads TGTGCCACCAGCAGAGATTTCAGGACTTTGGGCTACAATGAGCAGTTCTTC. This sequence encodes CATSRDFRTLGYNEQFF.

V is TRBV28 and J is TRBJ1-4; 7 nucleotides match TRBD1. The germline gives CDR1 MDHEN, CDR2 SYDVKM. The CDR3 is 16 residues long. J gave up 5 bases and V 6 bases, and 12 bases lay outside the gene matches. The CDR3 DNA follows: TGTGCCAGCAGGGGGTCCCCCGGGACAGACAATGAAAAACTGTTTTTT. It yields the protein CASRGSPGTDNEKLFF.

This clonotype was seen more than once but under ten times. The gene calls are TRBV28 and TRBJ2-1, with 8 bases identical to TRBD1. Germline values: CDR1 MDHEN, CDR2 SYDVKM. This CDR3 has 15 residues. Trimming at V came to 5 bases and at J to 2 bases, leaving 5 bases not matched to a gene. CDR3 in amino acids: CASSPGGIAYNEQFF. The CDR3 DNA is TGTGCCAGCAGTCCAGGGGGCATCGCCTACAATGAGCAGTTCTTC.

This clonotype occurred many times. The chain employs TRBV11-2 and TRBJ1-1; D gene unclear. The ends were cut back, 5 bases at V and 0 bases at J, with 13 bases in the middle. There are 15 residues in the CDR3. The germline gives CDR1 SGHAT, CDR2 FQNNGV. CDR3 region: CASSLEGLMNTEAFF. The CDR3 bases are TGTGCCAGCAGCCTCGAAGGGCTTATGAACACTGAAGCTTTCTTT. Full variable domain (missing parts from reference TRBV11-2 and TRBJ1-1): EAGVAQSPRYKIIEKRQSVAFWCNPISGHATLYWYQQILGQGPKLLIQFQNNGVVDDSQLPKDRFSAERLKGVDSTLKIQPAKLEDSAVYLCASSLEGLMNTEAFFGQGTRLTVV.

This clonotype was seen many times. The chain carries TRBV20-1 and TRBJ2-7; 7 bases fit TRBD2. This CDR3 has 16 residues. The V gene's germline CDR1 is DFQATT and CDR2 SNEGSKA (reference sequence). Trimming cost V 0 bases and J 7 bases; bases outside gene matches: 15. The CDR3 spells CSARDRRASGVLEQYF. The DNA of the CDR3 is TGCAGTGCTAGAGATCGGAGGGCTAGCGGCGTCTTGGAGCAGTACTTC.

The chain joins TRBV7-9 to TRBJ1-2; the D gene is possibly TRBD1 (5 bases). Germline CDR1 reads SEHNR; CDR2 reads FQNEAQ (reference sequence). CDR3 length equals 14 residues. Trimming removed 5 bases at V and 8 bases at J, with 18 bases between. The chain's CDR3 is CASSTQGVLSGYTF. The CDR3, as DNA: TGTGCCAGCAGCACCCAGGGAGTGCTTTCGGGCTACACCTTC. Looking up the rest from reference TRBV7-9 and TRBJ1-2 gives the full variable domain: DTGVSQNPRHKITKRGQNVTFRCDPISEHNRLYWYRQTLGQGPEFLTYFQNEAQLEKSRLLSDRFSAERPKGSFSTLEIQRTEQGDSAMYLCASSTQGVLSGYTFGSGTRLTVV.